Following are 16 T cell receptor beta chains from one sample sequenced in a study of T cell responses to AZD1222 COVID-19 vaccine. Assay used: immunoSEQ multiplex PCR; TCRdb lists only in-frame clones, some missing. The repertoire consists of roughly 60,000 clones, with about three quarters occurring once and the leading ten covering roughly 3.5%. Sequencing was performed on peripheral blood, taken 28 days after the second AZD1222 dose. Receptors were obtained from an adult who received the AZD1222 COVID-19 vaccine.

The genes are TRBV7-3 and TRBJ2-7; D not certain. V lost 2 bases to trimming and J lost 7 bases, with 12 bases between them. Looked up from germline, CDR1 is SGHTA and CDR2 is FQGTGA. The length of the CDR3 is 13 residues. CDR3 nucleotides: TGTGCCAGCAGCTTACGGATGAACCTGGAGCAGTACTTC. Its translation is CASSLRMNLEQYF.

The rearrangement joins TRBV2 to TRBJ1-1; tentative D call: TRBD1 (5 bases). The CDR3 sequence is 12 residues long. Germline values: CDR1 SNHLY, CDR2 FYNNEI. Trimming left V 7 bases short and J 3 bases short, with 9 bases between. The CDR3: CASTGGYTEAFF. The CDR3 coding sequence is TGTGCCAGCACGGGGGGGTACACTGAAGCTTTCTTT.

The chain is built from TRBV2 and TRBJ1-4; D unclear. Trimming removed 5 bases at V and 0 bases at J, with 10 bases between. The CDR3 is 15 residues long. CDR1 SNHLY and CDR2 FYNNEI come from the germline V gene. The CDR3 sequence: CASSSGRATNEKLFF. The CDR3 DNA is TGTGCCAGCAGTTCCGGTCGCGCAACTAATGAAAAACTGTTTTTT.

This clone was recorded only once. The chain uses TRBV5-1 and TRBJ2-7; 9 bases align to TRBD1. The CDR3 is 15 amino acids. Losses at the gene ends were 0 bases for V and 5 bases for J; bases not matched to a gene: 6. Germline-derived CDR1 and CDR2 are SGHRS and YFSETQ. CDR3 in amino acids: CASSLEGTGWHEQYF. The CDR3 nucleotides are TGCGCCAGCAGCTTGGAAGGGACAGGGTGGCACGAGCAGTACTTC. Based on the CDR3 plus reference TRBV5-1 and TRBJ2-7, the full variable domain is KAGVTQTPRYLIKTRGQQVTLSCSPISGHRSVSWYQQTPGQGLQFLFEYFSETQRNKGNFPGRFSGRQFSNSRSEMNVSTLELGDSALYLCASSLEGTGWHEQYFGPGTRLTVT.

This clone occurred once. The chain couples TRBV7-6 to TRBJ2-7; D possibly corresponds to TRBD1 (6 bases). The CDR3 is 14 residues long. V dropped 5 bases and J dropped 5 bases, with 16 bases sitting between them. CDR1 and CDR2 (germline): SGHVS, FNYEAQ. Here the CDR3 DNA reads TGTGCCAGCAGCCCGACAGGACCCATGGACGAGCAGTACTTC. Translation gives CASSPTGPMDEQYF. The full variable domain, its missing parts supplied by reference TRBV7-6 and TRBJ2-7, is GAGVSQSPRYKVTKRGQDVALRCDPISGHVSLYWYRQALGQGPEFLTYFNYEAQQDKSGLPNDRFSAERPEGSISTLTIQRTEQRDSAMYRCASSPTGPMDEQYFGPGTRLTVT.

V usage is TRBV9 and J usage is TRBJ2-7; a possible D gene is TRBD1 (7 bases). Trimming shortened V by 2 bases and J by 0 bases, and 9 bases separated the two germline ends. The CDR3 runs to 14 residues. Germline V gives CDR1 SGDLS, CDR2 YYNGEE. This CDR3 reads CASSVRGDSYEQYF. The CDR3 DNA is TGTGCCAGCAGCGTCAGGGGGGACTCCTACGAGCAGTACTTC. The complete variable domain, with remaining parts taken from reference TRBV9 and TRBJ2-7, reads DSGVTQTPKHLITATGQRVTLRCSPRSGDLSVYWYQQSLDQGLQFLIQYYNGEERAKGNILERFSAQQFPDLHSELNLSSLELGDSALYFCASSVRGDSYEQYFGPGTRLTVT.

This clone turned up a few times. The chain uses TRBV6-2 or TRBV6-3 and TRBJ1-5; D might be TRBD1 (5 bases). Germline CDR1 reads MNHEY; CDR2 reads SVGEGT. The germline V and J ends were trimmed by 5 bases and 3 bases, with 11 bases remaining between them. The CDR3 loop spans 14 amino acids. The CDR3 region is CASSPGNANQPQHF. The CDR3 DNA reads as TGTGCCAGCAGTCCAGGGAACGCCAATCAGCCCCAGCATTTT.

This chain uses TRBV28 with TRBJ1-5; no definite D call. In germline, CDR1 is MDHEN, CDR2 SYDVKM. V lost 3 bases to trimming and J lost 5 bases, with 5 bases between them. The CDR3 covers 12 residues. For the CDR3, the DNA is TGTGCCAGCAGTTTTCGGGATCAGCCCCAGCATTTT. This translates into CASSFRDQPQHF.

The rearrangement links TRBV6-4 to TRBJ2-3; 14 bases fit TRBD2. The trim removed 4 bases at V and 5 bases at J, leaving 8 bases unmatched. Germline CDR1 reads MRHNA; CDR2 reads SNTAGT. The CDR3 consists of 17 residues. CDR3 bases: TGTGCCAGCAGTGGCCCTCCGGGACTAGCGGGGGTAGATACGCAGTATTTT. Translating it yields CASSGPPGLAGVDTQYF.

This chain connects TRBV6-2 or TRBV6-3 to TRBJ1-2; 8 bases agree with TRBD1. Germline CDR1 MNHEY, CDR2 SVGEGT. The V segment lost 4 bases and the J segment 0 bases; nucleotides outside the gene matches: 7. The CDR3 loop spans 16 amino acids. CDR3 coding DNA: TGTGCCAGCAGTTCTTTCAGGACAGGGACTAACTATGGCTACACCTTC. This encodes CASSSFRTGTNYGYTF.

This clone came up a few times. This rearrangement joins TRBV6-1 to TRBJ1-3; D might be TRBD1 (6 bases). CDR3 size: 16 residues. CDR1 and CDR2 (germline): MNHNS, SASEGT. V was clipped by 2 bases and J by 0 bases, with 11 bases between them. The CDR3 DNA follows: TGTGCCAGCAGTGAAAGGGGGTTTAGCTCTGGAAACACCATATATTTT. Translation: CASSERGFSSGNTIYF.

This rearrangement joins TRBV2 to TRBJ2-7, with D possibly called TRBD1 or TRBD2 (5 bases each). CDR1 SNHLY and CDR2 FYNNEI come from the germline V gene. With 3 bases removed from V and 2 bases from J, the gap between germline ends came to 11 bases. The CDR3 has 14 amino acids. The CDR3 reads CASSEGVSPYEQYF. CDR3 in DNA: TGTGCCAGCAGTGAGGGGGTTAGCCCCTACGAGCAGTACTTC. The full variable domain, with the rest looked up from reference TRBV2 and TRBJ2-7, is EPEVTQTPSHQVTQMGQEVILRCVPISNHLYFYWYRQILGQKVEFLVSFYNNEISEKSEIFDDQFSVERPDGSNFTLKIRSTKLEDSAMYFCASSEGVSPYEQYFGPGTRLTVT.

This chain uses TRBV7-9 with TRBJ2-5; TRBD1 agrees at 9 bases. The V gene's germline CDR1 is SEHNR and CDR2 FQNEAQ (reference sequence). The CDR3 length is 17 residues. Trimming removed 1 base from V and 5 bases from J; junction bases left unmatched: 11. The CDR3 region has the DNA TGTGCCAGCAGCTTAGGGGCTTCGGGACAGGGTCGGGAGACCCAGTACTTC. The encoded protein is CASSLGASGQGRETQYF.

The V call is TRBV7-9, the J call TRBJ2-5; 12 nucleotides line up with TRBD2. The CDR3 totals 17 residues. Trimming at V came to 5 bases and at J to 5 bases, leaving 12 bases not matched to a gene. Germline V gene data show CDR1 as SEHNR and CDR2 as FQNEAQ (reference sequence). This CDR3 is CASSPLSTSGGLETQYF. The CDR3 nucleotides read TGTGCCAGCAGCCCCCTTTCGACTAGCGGGGGTTTGGAGACCCAGTACTTC.

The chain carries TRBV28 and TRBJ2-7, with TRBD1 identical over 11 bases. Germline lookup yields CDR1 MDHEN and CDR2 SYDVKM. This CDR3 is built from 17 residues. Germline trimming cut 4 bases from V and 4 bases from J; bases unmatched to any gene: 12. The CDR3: CASSSLSPGQGAYEQYF. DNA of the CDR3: TGTGCCAGCAGTTCACTATCCCCCGGACAGGGGGCATACGAGCAGTACTTC.

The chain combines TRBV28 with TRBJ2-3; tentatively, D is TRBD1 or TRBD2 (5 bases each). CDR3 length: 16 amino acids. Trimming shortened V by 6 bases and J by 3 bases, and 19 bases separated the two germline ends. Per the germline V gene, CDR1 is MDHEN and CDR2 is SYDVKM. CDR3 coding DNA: TGTGCCAGCAGCCCTATTGGGACGGGCAGTACAGATACGCAGTATTTT. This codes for CASSPIGTGSTDTQYF.